This TCR beta chain was sequenced in a study of T cell responses to AZD1222 COVID-19 vaccine. Study at large: Pooled together were second doses at about 4 or about 12 weeks.

Notes on this clone: Antigen unknown.

Study outcomes and limitations: Most donors were white British, females outnumbered males, and clonal diversity was possibly underestimated.

The V gene's germline CDR1 is SGHNT and CDR2 YYREEE (reference sequence). V lost 10 bases, J lost 4 bases, and 12 bases lay in between. This CDR3 region has 12 residues. The repertoire was sequenced with immunoSEQ multiplex PCR; TCRdb's copy has only in-frame clones and lacks some. The sample holds approximately 110,000 clones, about 90% seen once. Sample: peripheral blood, taken on day 0 of AZD1222 vaccination. The rearrangement joins TRBV5-4 to TRBJ2-1, with D tentatively TRBD1 (5 bases). The TCR was taken from an adult in good health. CDR3 region: CAFSKGYNEQFF. The DNA for the CDR3 is TGTGCCTTCTCCAAGGGGTACAATGAGCAGTTCTTC.